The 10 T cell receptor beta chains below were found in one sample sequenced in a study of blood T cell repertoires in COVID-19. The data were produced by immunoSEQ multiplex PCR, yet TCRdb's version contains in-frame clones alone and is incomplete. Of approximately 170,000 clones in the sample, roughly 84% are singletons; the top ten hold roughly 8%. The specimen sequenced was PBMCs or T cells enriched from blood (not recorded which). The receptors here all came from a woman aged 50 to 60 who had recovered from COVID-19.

CDR3 region: CASSRGISNQPQHF. In DNA form, the CDR3 reads TGTGCCAGCTCACGCGGGATTAGCAATCAGCCCCAGCATTTT. The chain recombines TRBV18 with TRBJ1-5, with D unclear. With 4 bases removed from V and 0 bases from J, the gap between germline ends came to 7 bases. Germline V gives CDR1 KGHSH, CDR2 LQKENI. There are 14 residues in the CDR3. The full variable domain, with the rest looked up from reference TRBV18 and TRBJ1-5, is NAGVMQNPRHLVRRRGQEARLRCSPMKGHSHVYWYRQLPEEGLKFMVYLQKENIIDESGMPKERFSAEFPKEGPSILRIQQVVRGDSAAYFCASSRGISNQPQHFGDGTRLSIL.

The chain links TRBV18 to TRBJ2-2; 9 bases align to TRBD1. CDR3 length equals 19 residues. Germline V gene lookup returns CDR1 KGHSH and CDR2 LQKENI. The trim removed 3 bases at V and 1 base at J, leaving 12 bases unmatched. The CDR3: CASSPAPGQGIVNTGELFF. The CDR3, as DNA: TGTGCCAGCTCACCCGCACCGGGACAGGGTATCGTGAACACCGGGGAGCTGTTTTTT.

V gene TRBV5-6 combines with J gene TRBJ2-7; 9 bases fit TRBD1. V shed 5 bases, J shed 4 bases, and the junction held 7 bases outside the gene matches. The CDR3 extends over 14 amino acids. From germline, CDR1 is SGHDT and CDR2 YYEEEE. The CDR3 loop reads CASRKTGGLYEQYF. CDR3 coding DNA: TGTGCCAGCAGAAAGACAGGGGGACTTTACGAGCAGTACTTC.

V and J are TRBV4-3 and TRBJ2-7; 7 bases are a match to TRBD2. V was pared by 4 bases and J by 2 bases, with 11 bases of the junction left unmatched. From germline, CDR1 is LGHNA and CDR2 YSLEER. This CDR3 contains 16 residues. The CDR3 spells CASSREAGLVPYEQYF. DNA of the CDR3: TGCGCCAGCAGCCGGGAAGCGGGACTCGTCCCCTACGAGCAGTACTTC.

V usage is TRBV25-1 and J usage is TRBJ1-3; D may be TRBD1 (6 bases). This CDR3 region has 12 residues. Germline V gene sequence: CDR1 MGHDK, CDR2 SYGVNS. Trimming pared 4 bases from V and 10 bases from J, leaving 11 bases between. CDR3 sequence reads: CASSAQGFTIYF. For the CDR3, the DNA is TGTGCCAGCAGTGCACAGGGTTTTACCATATATTTT.

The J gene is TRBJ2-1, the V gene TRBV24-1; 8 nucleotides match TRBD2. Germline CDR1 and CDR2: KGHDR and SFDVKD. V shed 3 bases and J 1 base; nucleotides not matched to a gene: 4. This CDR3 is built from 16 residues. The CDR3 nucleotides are TGTGCCACCAGTGATAACGGCGGGGGGTCCTACAATGAGCAGTTCTTC. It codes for CATSDNGGGSYNEQFF.

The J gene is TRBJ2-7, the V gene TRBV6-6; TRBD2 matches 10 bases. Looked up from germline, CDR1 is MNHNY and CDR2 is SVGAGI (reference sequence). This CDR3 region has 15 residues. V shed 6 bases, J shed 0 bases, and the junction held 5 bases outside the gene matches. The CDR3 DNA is TGTGCCAGCAGAAAAACTAGCGGGAACTCCTACGAGCAGTACTTC. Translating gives CASRKTSGNSYEQYF.

The CDR3: CAWKGQGGTNEQYF. The CDR3 DNA reads TGTGCCTGGAAAGGACAGGGGGGTACTAACGAGCAGTACTTC. V usage is TRBV30 and J usage is TRBJ2-7, with 10 bases that match TRBD1. V lost 4 bases and J lost 5; bases outside the gene matches: 8. This CDR3 comprises 14 residues. Germline CDR1 reads GTSNPN; CDR2 reads SVGIG (reference sequence).

DNA for the CDR3: TGTGCCAGCAGTGAGGGGGGGCGTTCCTACGAGCAGTACTTC. Protein product: CASSEGGRSYEQYF. This chain uses TRBV2 with TRBJ2-7, with D perhaps matching TRBD2 (7 bases). The CDR3 has 14 amino acids. Germline CDR1 is SNHLY and CDR2 is FYNNEI. Trimming cost V 3 bases and J 1 base, with 10 bases left between them.

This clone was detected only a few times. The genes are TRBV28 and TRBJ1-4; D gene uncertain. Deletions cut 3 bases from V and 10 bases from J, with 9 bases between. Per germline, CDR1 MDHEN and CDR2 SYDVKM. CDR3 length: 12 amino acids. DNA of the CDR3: TGTGCCAGCAGTTTTCGCGTCGGAAAACTGTTTTTT. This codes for CASSFRVGKLFF.